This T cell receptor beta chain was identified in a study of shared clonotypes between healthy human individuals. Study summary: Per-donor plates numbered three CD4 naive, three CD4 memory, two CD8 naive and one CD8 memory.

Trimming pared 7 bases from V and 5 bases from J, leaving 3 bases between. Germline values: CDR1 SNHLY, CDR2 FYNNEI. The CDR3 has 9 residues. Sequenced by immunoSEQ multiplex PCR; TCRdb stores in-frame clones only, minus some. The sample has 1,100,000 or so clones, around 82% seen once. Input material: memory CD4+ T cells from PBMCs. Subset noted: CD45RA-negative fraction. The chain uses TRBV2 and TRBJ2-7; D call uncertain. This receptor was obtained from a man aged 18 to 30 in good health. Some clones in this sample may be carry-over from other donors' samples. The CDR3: CASIDEQYF. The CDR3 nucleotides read TGTGCCAGCATAGACGAGCAGTACTTC. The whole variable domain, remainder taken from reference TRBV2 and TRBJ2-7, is EPEVTQTPSHQVTQMGQEVILRCVPISNHLYFYWYRQILGQKVEFLVSFYNNEISEKSEIFDDQFSVERPDGSNFTLKIRSTKLEDSAMYFCASIDEQYFGPGTRLTVT.